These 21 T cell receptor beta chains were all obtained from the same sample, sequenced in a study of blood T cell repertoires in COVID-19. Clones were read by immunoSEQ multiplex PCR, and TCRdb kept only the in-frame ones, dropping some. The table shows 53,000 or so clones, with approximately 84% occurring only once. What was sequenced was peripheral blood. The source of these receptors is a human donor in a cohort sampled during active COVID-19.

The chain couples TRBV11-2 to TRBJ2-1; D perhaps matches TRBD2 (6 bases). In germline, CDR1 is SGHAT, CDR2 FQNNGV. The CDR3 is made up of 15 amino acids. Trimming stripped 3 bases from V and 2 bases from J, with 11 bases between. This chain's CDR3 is CASSFTSNPYNEQFF. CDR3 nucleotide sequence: TGTGCCAGCAGCTTTACTAGCAACCCCTACAATGAGCAGTTCTTC.

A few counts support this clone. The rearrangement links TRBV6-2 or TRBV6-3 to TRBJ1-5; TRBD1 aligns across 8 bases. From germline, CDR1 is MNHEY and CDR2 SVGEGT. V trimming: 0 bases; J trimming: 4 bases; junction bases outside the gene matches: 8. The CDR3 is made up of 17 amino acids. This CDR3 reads CASSYSGSGGGNQPQHF. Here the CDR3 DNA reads TGTGCCAGCAGTTACTCGGGGTCAGGGGGCGGGAATCAGCCCCAGCATTTT.

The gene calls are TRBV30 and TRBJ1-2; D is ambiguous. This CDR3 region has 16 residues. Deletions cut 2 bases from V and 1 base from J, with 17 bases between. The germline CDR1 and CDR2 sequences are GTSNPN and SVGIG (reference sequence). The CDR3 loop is CAWSKEGRHHNYGYTF. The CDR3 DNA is TGTGCCTGGAGTAAGGAGGGAAGGCATCATAACTATGGCTACACCTTC.

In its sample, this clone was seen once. In DNA, the CDR3 is TGTGCCAGCGGACAGTCTAGCTCTGGAAACACCATATATTTT. Translated: CASGQSSSGNTIYF. The chain has TRBV6-5 and TRBJ1-3; tentatively, D is TRBD1 (6 bases). The V gene lost 8 bases and the J gene lost 0 bases, with 11 bases spanning the gap. Germline CDR1 MNHEY, CDR2 SVGAGI. The CDR3 has 14 residues.

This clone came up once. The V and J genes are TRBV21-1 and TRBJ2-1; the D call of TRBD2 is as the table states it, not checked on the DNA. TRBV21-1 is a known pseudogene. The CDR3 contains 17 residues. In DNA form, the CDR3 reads TGTGCCAGCAGCAAGGGAGCGGGGGCGAGCTCCTACAATGAGCAGTTCTTC. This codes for CASSKGAGASSYNEQFF.

CDR3 in amino acids: CASSKGGQETQYF. Here the CDR3 DNA reads TGTGCCAGCTCCAAAGGAGGGCAAGAGACCCAGTACTTC. The chain uses TRBV2 and TRBJ2-5; maybe TRBD2 (6 bases). Per germline, CDR1 SNHLY and CDR2 FYNNEI. This CDR3 is built from 13 residues. The ends were cut back, 8 bases at V and 2 bases at J, with 12 bases in the middle.

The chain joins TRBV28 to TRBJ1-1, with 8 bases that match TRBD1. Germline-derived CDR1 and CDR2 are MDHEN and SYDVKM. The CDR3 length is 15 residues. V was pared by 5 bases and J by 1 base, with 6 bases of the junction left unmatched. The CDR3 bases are TGTGCCAGCAGTCCGACAGGGGAGGGGAACACTGAAGCTTTCTTT. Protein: CASSPTGEGNTEAFF.

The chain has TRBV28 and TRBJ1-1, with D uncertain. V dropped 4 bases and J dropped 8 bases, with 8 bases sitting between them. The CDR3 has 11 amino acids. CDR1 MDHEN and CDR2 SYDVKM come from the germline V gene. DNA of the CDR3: TGTGCCAGCAGTTCCAGATACGAAGCTTTCTTT. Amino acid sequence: CASSSRYEAFF.

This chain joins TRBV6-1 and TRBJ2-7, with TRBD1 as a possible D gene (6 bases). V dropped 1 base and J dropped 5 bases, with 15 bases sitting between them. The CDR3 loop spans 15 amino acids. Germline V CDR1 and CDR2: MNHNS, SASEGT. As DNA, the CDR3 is TGTGCCAGCAGTGAAGGGGGTGGGGGCCCCCACGAGCAGTACTTC. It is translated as CASSEGGGGPHEQYF.

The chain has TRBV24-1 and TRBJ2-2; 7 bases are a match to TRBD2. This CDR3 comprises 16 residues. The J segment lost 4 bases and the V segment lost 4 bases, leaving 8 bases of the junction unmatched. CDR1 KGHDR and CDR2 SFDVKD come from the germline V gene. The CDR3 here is CATSDVTSITTGELFF. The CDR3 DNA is TGTGCCACCAGTGACGTGACTAGCATCACCACCGGGGAGCTGTTTTTT.

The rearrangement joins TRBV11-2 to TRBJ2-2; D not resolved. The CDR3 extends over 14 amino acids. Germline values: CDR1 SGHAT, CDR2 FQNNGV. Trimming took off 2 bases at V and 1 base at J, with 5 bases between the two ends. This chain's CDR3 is CASSLNRNTGELFF. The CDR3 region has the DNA TGTGCCAGCAGCTTAAATCGGAACACCGGGGAGCTGTTTTTT.

For the CDR3, the DNA is TGTGCCAGCAGTTATGGAGCGGAGAGCTCTGGAAACACCATATATTTT. Translated: CASSYGAESSGNTIYF. The genes are TRBV6-2 or TRBV6-3 and TRBJ1-3; D gene ambiguous. The CDR3 covers 16 residues. Germline CDR1 MNHEY, CDR2 SVGEGT. Trimming removed 3 bases at V and 0 bases at J, with 12 bases between.

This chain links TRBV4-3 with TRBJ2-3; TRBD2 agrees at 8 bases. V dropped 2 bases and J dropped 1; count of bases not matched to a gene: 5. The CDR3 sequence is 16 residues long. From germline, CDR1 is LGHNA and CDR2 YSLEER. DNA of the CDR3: TGCGCCAGCAGCCAAAACGCGGGGGGACGCACAGATACGCAGTATTTT. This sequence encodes CASSQNAGGRTDTQYF.

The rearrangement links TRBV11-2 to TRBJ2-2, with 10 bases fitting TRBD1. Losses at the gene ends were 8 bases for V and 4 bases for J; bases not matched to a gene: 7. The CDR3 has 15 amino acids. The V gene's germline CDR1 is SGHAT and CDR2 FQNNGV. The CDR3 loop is CASGRDRGATGELFF. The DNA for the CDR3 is TGTGCCAGCGGACGGGACAGGGGTGCCACCGGGGAGCTGTTTTTT.

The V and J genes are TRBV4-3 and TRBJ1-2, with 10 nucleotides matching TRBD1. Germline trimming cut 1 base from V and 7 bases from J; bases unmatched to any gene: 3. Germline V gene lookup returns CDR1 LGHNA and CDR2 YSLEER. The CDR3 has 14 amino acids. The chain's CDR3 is CASSQGQGAGGYTF. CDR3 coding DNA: TGCGCCAGCAGCCAAGGACAGGGGGCAGGTGGCTACACCTTC.

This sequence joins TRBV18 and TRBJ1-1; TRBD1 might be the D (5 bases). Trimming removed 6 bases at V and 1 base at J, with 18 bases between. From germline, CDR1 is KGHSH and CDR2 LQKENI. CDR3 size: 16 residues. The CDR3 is CASSQRPGRANTEAFF. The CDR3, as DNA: TGTGCCAGCTCCCAACGCCCAGGCAGGGCGAACACTGAAGCTTTCTTT.

The CDR3 nucleotides are TGCAGCGTTGGAGGGACAGGGGGCCACGAGCAGTACTTC. Amino acid sequence: CSVGGTGGHEQYF. V usage is TRBV29-1 and J usage is TRBJ2-7, with TRBD1 matching 12 bases. Per the germline V gene, CDR1 is SQVTM and CDR2 is ANQGSEA. The ends lost 4 bases at V and 5 bases at J; junction bases unmatched: 3. The CDR3 sequence is 13 residues long.

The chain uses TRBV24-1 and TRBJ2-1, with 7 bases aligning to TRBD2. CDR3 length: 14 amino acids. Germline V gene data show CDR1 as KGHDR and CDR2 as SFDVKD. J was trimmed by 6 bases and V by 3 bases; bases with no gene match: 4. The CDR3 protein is CATSDPSGPNEQFF. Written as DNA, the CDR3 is TGTGCCACCAGTGATCCTAGCGGCCCCAATGAGCAGTTCTTC.

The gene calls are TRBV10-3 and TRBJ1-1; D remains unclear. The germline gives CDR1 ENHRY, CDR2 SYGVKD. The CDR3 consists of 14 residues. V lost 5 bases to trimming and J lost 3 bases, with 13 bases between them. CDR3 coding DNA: TGTGCCATCAGTAATGGGCCTTACTACACTGAAGCTTTCTTT. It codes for CAISNGPYYTEAFF.

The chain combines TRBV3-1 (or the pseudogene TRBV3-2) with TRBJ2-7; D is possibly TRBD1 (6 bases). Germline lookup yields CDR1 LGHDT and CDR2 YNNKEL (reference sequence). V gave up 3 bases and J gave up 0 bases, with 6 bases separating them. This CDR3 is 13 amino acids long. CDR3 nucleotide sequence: TGTGCCAGCAGCCAGACAGGCTCCTACGAGCAGTACTTC. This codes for CASSQTGSYEQYF.

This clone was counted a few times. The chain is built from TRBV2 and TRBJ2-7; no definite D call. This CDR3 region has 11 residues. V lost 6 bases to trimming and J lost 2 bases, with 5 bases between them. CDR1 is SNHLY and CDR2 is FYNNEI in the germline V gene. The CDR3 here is CASRRTYEQYF. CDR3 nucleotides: TGTGCCAGCAGGCGGACCTACGAGCAGTACTTC.